One sample yielded the 19 T cell receptor beta chains listed below, sequenced in a study of blood T cell repertoires in COVID-19. Only in-frame clones appear in the TCRdb table, and some are missing; sequencing was by immunoSEQ multiplex PCR. Of 150,000 to 250,000 clones in the sample, 87% are singletons; the top ten hold around 2.1%. The material sequenced was PBMCs or T cells enriched from blood (not recorded which). Receptors originate from a woman between 25 and 40 years old who had recovered from COVID-19.

The V and J genes are TRBV2 and TRBJ2-1; 8 positions agree with TRBD2. Germline assignment: CDR1 SNHLY and CDR2 FYNNEI. Trimming took 5 bases from V and 8 from J; bases not matched to a gene: 11. The CDR3 contains 15 residues. The CDR3 nucleotides are TGTGCCAGCAGTCCTAGCGGGCCCCGCGGGCATGAGCAGTTCTTC. It encodes CASSPSGPRGHEQFF.

This clone was seen a handful of times. This chain links TRBV7-2 with TRBJ1-4; D possibly corresponds to TRBD1 (5 bases). The CDR3 is made up of 13 amino acids. Germline CDR1 is SGHTA and CDR2 is FQGNSA. The V gene lost 5 bases and the J gene lost 4 bases, with 8 bases spanning the gap. This chain's CDR3 is CASSIDSNEKLFF. The CDR3, as DNA: TGTGCCAGCAGCATTGACAGTAATGAAAAACTGTTTTTT.

This clone was counted only a few times. The genes are TRBV11-3 and TRBJ1-1; a weak D match, TRBD1 (5 bases). This CDR3 is built from 13 residues. The V and J ends lost 7 bases and 2 bases respectively, with 11 bases between them. The V gene's germline CDR1 is SGHNT and CDR2 YENEEA. CDR3 in DNA: TGTGCCAGCAAACAGGAGTCAAACACTGAAGCTTTCTTT. This encodes CASKQESNTEAFF.

The V gene is TRBV30, the J gene TRBJ1-2; 7 nucleotides align to TRBD1. This CDR3 has 15 amino acids. V was pared by 6 bases and J by 4 bases, with 14 bases of the junction left unmatched. Germline loops: CDR1 GTSNPN, CDR2 SVGIG (reference sequence). The CDR3 region is CACRRQGGGGYGYTF. The CDR3 coding sequence is TGTGCCTGTAGGCGACAGGGTGGGGGAGGCTATGGCTACACCTTC.

The genes are TRBV7-9 and TRBJ1-4, with 7 bases fitting TRBD1. Germline V lookup: CDR1 SEHNR, CDR2 FQNEAQ (reference sequence). This CDR3 has 15 amino acids. After removal of 4 bases from V and 5 bases from J, the junction contained 7 bases not matched to a gene. CDR3 in amino acids: CASSYRTGTNEKLFF. The DNA for the CDR3 is TGTGCCAGCAGCTATCGGACAGGCACAAATGAAAAACTGTTTTTT.

This clone was counted between two and nine times. This chain links TRBV11-2 with TRBJ1-2, with 8 bases matching TRBD1. The length of the CDR3 is 16 residues. V trimming: 4 bases; J trimming: 4 bases; junction bases outside the gene matches: 11. Germline CDR1 SGHAT, CDR2 FQNNGV. Here the CDR3 reads CASSSIRQGAVYGYTF. Here the CDR3 DNA reads TGTGCCAGCAGCTCGATCAGGCAGGGGGCAGTCTATGGCTACACCTTC.

The table lists this clone with a few counts. The V call is TRBV6-5, the J call TRBJ2-2; D not resolved. The germline V gene has CDR1 MNHEY and CDR2 SVGAGI. This CDR3 contains 15 residues. Deletions cut 6 bases from V and 1 base from J, with 12 bases between. DNA of the CDR3: TGTGCCAGCAGACCAACGGTTCGGAACACCGGGGAGCTGTTTTTT. Translating gives CASRPTVRNTGELFF.

The CDR3 reads CATSDTGQGPPHEQFF. The CDR3 nucleotides are TGTGCCACCAGTGATACGGGACAGGGGCCTCCTCATGAGCAGTTCTTC. The chain joins TRBV24-1 to TRBJ2-1, with 10 positions matching TRBD1. The CDR3 spans 16 residues. V lost 3 bases and J lost 8; bases outside the gene matches: 9. CDR1 KGHDR and CDR2 SFDVKD come from the germline V gene.

The chain combines TRBV5-5 with TRBJ1-2; the match to TRBD1 covers 7 bases. Germline CDR1 and CDR2: SGHKS and YYEKEE (reference sequence). V was pared by 4 bases and J by 4 bases, with 7 bases of the junction left unmatched. This CDR3 has 14 amino acids. DNA for the CDR3: TGTGCCAGCAGCCCCGGACAGGACGGCTATGGCTACACCTTC. Translated: CASSPGQDGYGYTF.

The CDR3 here is CAWSEDRVLAKNIQYF. CDR3 DNA sequence: TGTGCCTGGAGTGAGGACAGGGTTTTAGCCAAAAACATTCAGTACTTC. The chain recombines TRBV30 with TRBJ2-4; TRBD1 matches at 8 bases. Per germline, CDR1 GTSNPN and CDR2 SVGIG (reference sequence). V dropped 1 base and J dropped 0; count of bases not matched to a gene: 5. This CDR3 is built from 16 residues.

The chain is built from TRBV7-2 and TRBJ1-2, with 10 bases identical to TRBD1. Per the germline V gene, CDR1 is SGHTA and CDR2 is FQGNSA. The CDR3 is made up of 14 amino acids. The V and J ends lost 5 bases and 8 bases, in that order; junction bases with no gene match: 8. The CDR3 DNA follows: TGTGCCAGCAGCACGTACGGGACAGGGGACGGCTACACCTTC. Amino acids: CASSTYGTGDGYTF.

The CDR3 sequence is CASSVGAGGLSTDTQYF. DNA of the CDR3: TGTGCCAGCAGCGTCGGAGCGGGAGGACTTAGCACAGATACGCAGTATTTT. J is TRBJ2-3 and V is TRBV9; TRBD2 matches 9 bases. CDR1 SGDLS and CDR2 YYNGEE come from the germline V gene. The length of the CDR3 is 17 residues. V lost 2 bases, J lost 0 bases, and 7 bases stayed unmatched.

The chain joins TRBV3-1 (or the pseudogene TRBV3-2) to TRBJ2-1; 7 bases agree with TRBD2. The CDR3 covers 18 residues. J gave up 3 bases and V 0 bases, and 11 bases lay outside the gene matches. The germline CDR1 and CDR2 sequences are LGHDT and YNNKEL (reference sequence). CDR3 region: CASSQDPRVTSFYNEQFF. The CDR3 DNA reads TGTGCCAGCAGCCAAGATCCGAGAGTGACTAGCTTCTACAATGAGCAGTTCTTC.

This sequence joins TRBV6-5 and TRBJ1-2; maybe TRBD1 (6 bases). Germline V gives CDR1 MNHEY, CDR2 SVGAGI. Trimming took off 2 bases at V and 8 bases at J, with 21 bases between the two ends. The CDR3 has 16 amino acids. CDR3 bases: TGTGCCAGCAGTTACGGCGCGCGAGGCGGGGGGCACGGCTACACCTTC. Translating gives CASSYGARGGGHGYTF.

V usage is TRBV11-1 and J usage is TRBJ2-1; D is ambiguous. The CDR3 contains 14 residues. CDR1 is SGHAT, CDR2 FQDESV, per germline (reference sequence). V was clipped by 7 bases and J by 8 bases, with 18 bases between them. CDR3 coding DNA: TGTGCCAGCAATTTAGGAAGGTACGCGGATGAGCAGTTCTTC. It specifies CASNLGRYADEQFF.

The chain employs TRBV7-2 and TRBJ2-7; TRBD2 aligns across 9 bases. Per the germline V gene, CDR1 is SGHTA and CDR2 is FQGNSA. The CDR3 consists of 15 residues. Germline trimming cut 6 bases from V and 0 bases from J; bases unmatched to any gene: 6. The CDR3: CASSLLAGGSYEQYF. As DNA, the CDR3 is TGTGCCAGCAGTTTACTAGCGGGCGGCTCCTACGAGCAGTACTTC.

In nucleotides, the CDR3 is TGTGCCAGCAGTGCGCGAGGTAGGGGGCTAAGCTCCTACAATGAGCAGTTCTTC. Translation gives CASSARGRGLSSYNEQFF. The chain combines TRBV6-1 with TRBJ2-1, with 7 nucleotides matching TRBD1. The ends lost 4 bases at V and 0 bases at J; junction bases unmatched: 12. This CDR3 is built from 18 residues. Per germline, CDR1 MNHNS and CDR2 SASEGT.

V gene TRBV5-4 combines with J gene TRBJ1-1, with D perhaps TRBD1 (6 bases). V was pared by 4 bases and J by 5 bases, with 9 bases between. The germline gives CDR1 SGHNT, CDR2 YYREEE (reference sequence). The CDR3 is 12 residues long. This CDR3 is CASSTRGTEAFF. In DNA form, the CDR3 reads TGTGCCAGCAGCACCAGGGGTACTGAAGCTTTCTTT.

The chain has TRBV7-2 and TRBJ1-1; 9 nucleotides match TRBD1. The germline gives CDR1 SGHTA, CDR2 FQGNSA. Trimming removed 5 bases from V and 6 bases from J; junction bases left unmatched: 13. The CDR3 has 16 residues. In DNA, the CDR3 is TGTGCCAGCAGCCCGGGACAGGGTTGGCTAATCGCTGAAGCTTTCTTT. Amino acid sequence: CASSPGQGWLIAEAFF.